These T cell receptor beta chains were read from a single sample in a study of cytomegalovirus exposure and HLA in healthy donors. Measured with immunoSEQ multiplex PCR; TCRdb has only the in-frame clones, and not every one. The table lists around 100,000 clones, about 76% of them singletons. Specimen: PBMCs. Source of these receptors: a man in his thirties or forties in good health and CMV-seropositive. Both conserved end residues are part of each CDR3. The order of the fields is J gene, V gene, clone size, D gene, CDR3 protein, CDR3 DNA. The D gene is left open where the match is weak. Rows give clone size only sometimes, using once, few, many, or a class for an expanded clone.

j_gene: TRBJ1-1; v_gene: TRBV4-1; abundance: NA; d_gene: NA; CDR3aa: CASSQLTGSGKNTEAFF; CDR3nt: TGCGCCAGCAGCCAGTTAACAGGGTCGGGCAAGAACACTGAAGCTTTCTTT
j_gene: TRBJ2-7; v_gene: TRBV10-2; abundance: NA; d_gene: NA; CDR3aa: CASTIDGRGPYEQYF; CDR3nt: TGCGCCAGCACCATCGATGGGCGGGGCCCCTACGAGCAGTACTTC
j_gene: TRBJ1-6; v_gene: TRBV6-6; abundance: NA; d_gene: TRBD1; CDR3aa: CASSQRGQANNSPLHF; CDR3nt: TGTGCCAGCAGTCAAAGGGGACAGGCGAATAATTCACCCCTCCACTTT
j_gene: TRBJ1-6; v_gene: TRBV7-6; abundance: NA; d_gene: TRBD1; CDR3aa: CASRLQGARSPLHF; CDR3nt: TGTGCCAGCAGGCTACAGGGGGCGCGGTCACCCCTCCACTTT
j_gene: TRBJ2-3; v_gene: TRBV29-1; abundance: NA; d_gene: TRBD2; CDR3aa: CSVASGGADTQYF; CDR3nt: TGCAGCGTTGCTAGCGGGGGAGCAGATACGCAGTATTTT
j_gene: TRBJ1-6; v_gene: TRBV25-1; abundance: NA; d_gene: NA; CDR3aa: CASSEGGREWNSPLHF; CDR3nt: TGTGCCAGCAGTGAGGGTGGGAGGGAATGGAATTCACCCCTCCACTTT
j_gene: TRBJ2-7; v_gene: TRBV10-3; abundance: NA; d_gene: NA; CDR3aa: CAITPGLRVSYEQYF; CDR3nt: TGTGCCATCACCCCGGGACTTAGGGTCTCCTACGAGCAGTACTTC
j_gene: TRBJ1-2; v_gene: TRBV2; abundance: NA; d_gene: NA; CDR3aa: CASSPPGVGGYTF; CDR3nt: TGTGCCAGCAGTCCACCAGGGGTGGGCGGCTACACCTTC
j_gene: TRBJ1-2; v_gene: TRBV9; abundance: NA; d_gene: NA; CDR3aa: CASSVVVRGDYGYTF; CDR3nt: TGTGCCAGCAGCGTAGTGGTCCGGGGGGACTATGGCTACACCTTC
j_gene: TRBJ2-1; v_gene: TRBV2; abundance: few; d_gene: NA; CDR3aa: CASSVFSRKGVF; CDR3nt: TGTGCCAGCAGTGTCTTCAGTCGTAAGGGGGTCTTC
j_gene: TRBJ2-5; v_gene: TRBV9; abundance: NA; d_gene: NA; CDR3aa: CASSVGTVQETQYF; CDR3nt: TGTGCCAGCAGCGTAGGGACAGTACAAGAGACCCAGTACTTC
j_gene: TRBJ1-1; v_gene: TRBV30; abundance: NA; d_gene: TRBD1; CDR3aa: CAWTYRGETEAFF; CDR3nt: TGTGCCTGGACCTACAGGGGGGAGACTGAAGCTTTCTTT
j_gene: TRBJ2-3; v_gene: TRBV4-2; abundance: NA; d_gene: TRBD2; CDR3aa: CASSQDGAGGTNTQYF; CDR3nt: TGTGCCAGCAGCCAAGACGGCGCGGGGGGCACAAATACGCAGTATTTT
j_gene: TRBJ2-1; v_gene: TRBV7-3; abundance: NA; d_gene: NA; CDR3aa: CASSLNSDTPYNEQFF; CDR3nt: TGTGCCAGCAGCTTAAATTCGGACACACCATACAATGAGCAGTTCTTC
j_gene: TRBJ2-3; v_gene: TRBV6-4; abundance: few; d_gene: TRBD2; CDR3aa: CASSDTSGGADTQYF; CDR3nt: TGTGCCAGCAGTGACACTAGCGGGGGGGCAGATACGCAGTATTTT
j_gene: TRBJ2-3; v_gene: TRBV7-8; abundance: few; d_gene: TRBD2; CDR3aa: CASSFRDGGLDTQYF; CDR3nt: TGTGCCAGCAGCTTCCGGGACGGGGGGTTGGATACGCAGTATTTT
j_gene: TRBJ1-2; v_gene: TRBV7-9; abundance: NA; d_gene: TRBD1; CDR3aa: CSSSLRQGSYGYTF; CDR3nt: TGTTCCAGCAGCCTCCGACAGGGGAGCTATGGCTACACCTTC
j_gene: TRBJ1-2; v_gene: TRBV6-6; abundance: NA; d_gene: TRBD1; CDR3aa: CASSLGQGAYGYTF; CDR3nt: TGTGCCAGCAGTCTCGGACAGGGGGCCTATGGCTACACCTTC
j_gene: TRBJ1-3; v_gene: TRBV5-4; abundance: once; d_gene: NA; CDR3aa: CASSLGGASGNTIYF; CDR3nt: TGTGCCAGCAGCTTAGGGGGGGCCTCTGGAAACACCATATATTTT
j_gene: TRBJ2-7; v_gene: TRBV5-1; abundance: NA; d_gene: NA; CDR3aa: CASSPLQGEYSYEQYF; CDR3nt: TGCGCCAGCAGCCCGCTACAGGGTGAATACTCCTACGAGCAGTACTTC
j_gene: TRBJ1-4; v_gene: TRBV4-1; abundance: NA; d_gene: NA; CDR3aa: CASSQEGRQGTTNEKLFF; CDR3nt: TGCGCCAGCAGCCAAGAGGGTCGGCAGGGTACAACTAATGAAAAACTGTTTTTT
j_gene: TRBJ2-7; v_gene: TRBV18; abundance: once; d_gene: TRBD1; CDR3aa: CASSPGTGGEQYF; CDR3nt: TGTGCCAGCTCACCCGGGACAGGGGGCGAGCAGTACTTC
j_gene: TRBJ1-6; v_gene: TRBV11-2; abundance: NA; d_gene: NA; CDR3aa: CASSFAGTYNSPLHF; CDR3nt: TGTGCCAGCAGCTTCGCGGGAACCTATAATTCACCCCTCCACTTT
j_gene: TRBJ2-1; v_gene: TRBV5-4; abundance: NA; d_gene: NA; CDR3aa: CASTQGSNEQFF; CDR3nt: TGTGCCAGCACCCAAGGGAGTAATGAGCAGTTCTTC
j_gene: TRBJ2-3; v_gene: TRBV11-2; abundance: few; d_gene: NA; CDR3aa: CASSSLATEGNTQYF; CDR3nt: TGTGCCAGCAGCTCTCTAGCGACGGAGGGAAATACGCAGTATTTT
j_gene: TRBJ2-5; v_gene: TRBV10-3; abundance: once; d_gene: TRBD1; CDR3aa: CAISESSDRVGETQYF; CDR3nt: TGTGCCATCAGTGAGTCATCGGACAGGGTTGGAGAGACCCAGTACTTC
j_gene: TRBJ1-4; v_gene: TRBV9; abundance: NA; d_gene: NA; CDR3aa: CASSAGGAGNEKLFF; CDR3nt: TGTGCCAGCAGCGCCGGGGGAGCTGGTAATGAAAAACTGTTTTTT
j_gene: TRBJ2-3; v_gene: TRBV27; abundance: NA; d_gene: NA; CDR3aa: CASSFPPSTDTQYF; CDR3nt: TGTGCCAGCAGTTTTCCCCCTAGCACAGATACGCAGTATTTT
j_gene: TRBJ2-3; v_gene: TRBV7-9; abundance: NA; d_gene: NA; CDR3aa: CASRSGKRNTDTQYF; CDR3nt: TGTGCCAGCAGGTCGGGGAAGCGGAACACAGATACGCAGTATTTT
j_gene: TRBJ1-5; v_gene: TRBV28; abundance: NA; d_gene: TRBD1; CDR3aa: CASSTADRGANQPQHF; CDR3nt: TGTGCCAGCAGTACCGCCGACAGGGGAGCCAATCAGCCCCAGCATTTT
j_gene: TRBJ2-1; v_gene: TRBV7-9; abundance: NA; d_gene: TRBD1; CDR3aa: CASSSPNRDSNNEQFF; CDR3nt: TGTGCCAGCAGCTCCCCAAACCGGGACAGCAACAATGAGCAGTTCTTC
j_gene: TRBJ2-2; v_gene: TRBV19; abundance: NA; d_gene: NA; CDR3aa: CASKRTLNTGELFF; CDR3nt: TGTGCCAGTAAAAGGACATTGAACACCGGGGAGCTGTTTTTT
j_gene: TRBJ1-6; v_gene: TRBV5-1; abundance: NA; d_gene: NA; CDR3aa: CASSVDRHDSPLHF; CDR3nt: TGCGCCAGCAGCGTAGACAGGCACGATTCACCCCTCCACTTT
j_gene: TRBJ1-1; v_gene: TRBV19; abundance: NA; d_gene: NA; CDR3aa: CASSMADSNTEAFF; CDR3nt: TGTGCCAGTAGTATGGCTGACAGCAACACTGAAGCTTTCTTT
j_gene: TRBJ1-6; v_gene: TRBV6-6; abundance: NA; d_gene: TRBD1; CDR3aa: CASSYAWDSFYSPLHF; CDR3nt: TGTGCCAGCAGTTACGCGTGGGACAGCTTTTATTCACCCCTCCACTTT
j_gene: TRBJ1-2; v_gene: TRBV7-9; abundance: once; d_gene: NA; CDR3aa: CASSSAGINYGYTF; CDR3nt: TGTGCCAGCAGCTCCGCGGGCATTAACTATGGCTACACCTTC
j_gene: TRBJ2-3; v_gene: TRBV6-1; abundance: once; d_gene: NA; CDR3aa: CASSALAGRIPGTQYF; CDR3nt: TGTGCCAGCAGTGCCCTGGCGGGGAGGATCCCGGGGACGCAGTATTTT
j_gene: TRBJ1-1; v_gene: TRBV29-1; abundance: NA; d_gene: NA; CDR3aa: CSAGQRNTEAFF; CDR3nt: TGCAGCGCAGGACAGCGGAACACTGAAGCTTTCTTT
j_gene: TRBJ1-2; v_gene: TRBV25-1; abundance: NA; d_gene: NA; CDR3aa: CASSHPGTNYGYPF; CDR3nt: TGTGCCAGCAGTCATCCCGGGACTAACTATGGCTACCCCTTC
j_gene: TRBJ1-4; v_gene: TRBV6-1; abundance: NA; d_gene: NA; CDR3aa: CASSDKRVEEKLFF; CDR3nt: TGTGCCAGCAGTGATAAGAGGGTTGAGGAAAAACTGTTTTTT
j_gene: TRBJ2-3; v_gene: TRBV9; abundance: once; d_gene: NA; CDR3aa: CASSPGYSDHTDTQYF; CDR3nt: TGTGCCAGCAGCCCAGGCTACTCCGACCACACAGATACGCAGTATTTT
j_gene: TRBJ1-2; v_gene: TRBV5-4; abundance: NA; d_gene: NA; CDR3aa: CASSLGGRDPYGYPF; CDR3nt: TGTGCCAGCAGCTTGGGGGGGCGAGATCCCTATGGCTACCCCTTC
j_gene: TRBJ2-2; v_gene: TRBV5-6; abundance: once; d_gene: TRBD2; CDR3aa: CASSQAGRNTGELFF; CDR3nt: TGTGCCAGCAGCCAAGCGGGGAGGAACACCGGGGAGCTGTTTTTT
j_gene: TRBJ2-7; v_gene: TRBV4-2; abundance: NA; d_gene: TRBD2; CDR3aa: CASSQRGTSGGPRKDEQYF; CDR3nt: TGTGCCAGCAGCCAACGAGGGACTAGCGGGGGGCCGAGAAAGGACGAGCAGTACTTC
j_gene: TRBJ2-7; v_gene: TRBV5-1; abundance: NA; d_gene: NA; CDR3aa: CASSLDRGGYEQYF; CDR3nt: TGCGCCAGCAGCTTGGACAGGGGGGGCTACGAGCAGTACTTC
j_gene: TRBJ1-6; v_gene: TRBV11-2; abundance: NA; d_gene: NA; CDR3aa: CASSLVWGGSPLHF; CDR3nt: TGTGCCAGCAGCTTAGTCTGGGGGGGTTCACCCCTCCACTTT
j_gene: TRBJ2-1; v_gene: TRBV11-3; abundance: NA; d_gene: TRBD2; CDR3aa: CASSPGLAEYNEQFF; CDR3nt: TGTGCCAGCAGCCCAGGACTAGCGGAGTACAATGAGCAGTTCTTC